One sample yielded the 26 T cell receptor beta chains listed below, sequenced in a study of human T cells and chemical hapten exposure. Indicated time point: healthy volunteer bleed at 6 weeks. Total RNA extraction was carried out from unfractionated whole blood. A single record per CDR3 protein comes from TCRdb applying MiXCR to the RACE reads. Of tens of thousands of distinct CDR3 sequences listed, about 5.5% are singletons. Sequencing was done on a sample of whole blood. These receptors were taken from a human donor in good health. Some clones in this sample may be carry-over from other donors' samples.

This chain uses TRBV2 with TRBJ1-2; tentative D call: TRBD1 (6 bases). The CDR3 is 15 amino acids. Deletions cut 5 bases from V and 8 bases from J, with 21 bases between. Germline CDR1 reads SNHLY; CDR2 reads FYNNEI. DNA for the CDR3: TGTGCCAGCAGTTTTCTCTTAGCAGGGGCCGAAGGCTACACCTTC. Encoded protein: CASSFLLAGAEGYTF.

This clonotype showed up many times. The J gene is TRBJ1-1, the V gene TRBV5-6; unclear D gene. The germline gives CDR1 SGHDT, CDR2 YYEEEE. The CDR3 has 15 amino acids. Deletions cut 2 bases from V and 0 bases from J, with 11 bases between. The DNA of the CDR3 is TGTGCCAGCAGCTTTTACACAAGGATGAACACTGAAGCTTTCTTT. Translating gives CASSFYTRMNTEAFF. Filled out from reference TRBV5-6 and TRBJ1-1, the complete variable domain reads DAGVTQSPTHLIKTRGQQVTLRCSPKSGHDTVSWYQQALGQGPQFIFQYYEEEERQRGNFPDRFSGHQFPNYSSELNVNALLLGDSALYLCASSFYTRMNTEAFFGQGTRLTVV.

Ten or more counts support this clonotype. The chain couples TRBV20-1 to TRBJ2-7, with D tentatively TRBD1 (6 bases). V lost 4 bases to trimming and J lost 2 bases, with 15 bases between them. CDR1 is DFQATT and CDR2 is SNEGSKA in the germline V gene (reference sequence). This CDR3 comprises 14 residues. Here the CDR3 reads CSAKVAGVTYEQYF. The CDR3 nucleotides are TGCAGTGCTAAGGTGGCAGGGGTCACCTACGAGCAGTACTTC.

J is TRBJ1-2 and V is TRBV6-5, with D perhaps matching TRBD1 (5 bases). The CDR3 is 19 residues long. With 0 bases removed from V and 7 bases from J, the gap between germline ends came to 27 bases. In germline, CDR1 is MNHEY, CDR2 SVGAGI. The CDR3 bases are TGTGCCAGCAGTTACTCGTCTTGGGTGGATCGGAGGGGAGCGGGTGGCTACACCTTC. Encoded protein: CASSYSSWVDRRGAGGYTF.

This clonotype was counted at least ten times. The chain joins TRBV12-3 or TRBV12-4 to TRBJ2-1, with D perhaps TRBD1 (5 bases). This CDR3 is 15 amino acids long. Trimming shortened V by 3 bases and J by 7 bases, and 16 bases separated the two germline ends. The CDR3 region is CASSLGQGRENEQFF. The CDR3 DNA is TGTGCCAGCAGTTTGGGTCAGGGTAGAGAAAATGAGCAGTTCTTC.

This clonotype was detected many times. The chain employs TRBV24-1 and TRBJ1-1, with 8 bases identical to TRBD1. The trim removed 0 bases at V and 11 bases at J, leaving 1 base unmatched. The CDR3 is 12 residues long. Looked up from germline, CDR1 is KGHDR and CDR2 is SFDVKD. The CDR3 here is CATSDLQGAAFF. The CDR3 DNA reads as TGTGCCACCAGTGATTTGCAGGGGGCTGCTTTCTTT.

This clonotype occurred many times. As DNA, the CDR3 is TGTGCCAGCAGTTTAGCAGGCTCCTACACCGGGGAGCTGTTTTTT. This encodes CASSLAGSYTGELFF. The rearrangement uses TRBV12-3 or TRBV12-4 and TRBJ2-2; no firm D call. Trimming shortened V by 0 bases and J by 3 bases, and 8 bases separated the two germline ends. This CDR3 contains 15 residues.

This clonotype showed up many times. The J gene is TRBJ2-4, the V gene TRBV20-1; D possibly corresponds to TRBD1 (6 bases). This CDR3 spans 13 amino acids. Germline V gene lookup returns CDR1 DFQATT and CDR2 SNEGSKA (reference sequence). Trimming stripped 6 bases from V and 4 bases from J, with 13 bases between. In DNA form, the CDR3 reads TGCAGTGCCGAAGGACAGATGAAAAACATTCAGTACTTC. This encodes CSAEGQMKNIQYF.

This clonotype was seen ten or more times. CDR3 DNA: TGTGCCAGTCATCCCCCTCCGGATCCAACCAGGACTAATGAAAAACTGTTTTTT. Residues: CASHPPPDPTRTNEKLFF. The rearrangement links TRBV19 to TRBJ1-4; D is uncertain. This CDR3 region has 18 residues. CDR1 and CDR2 (germline): LNHDA, SQIVND (reference sequence). Trimming pared 8 bases from V and 2 bases from J, leaving 24 bases between. Variable domain in full (rest from reference TRBV19 and TRBJ1-4): DGGITQSPKYLFRKEGQNVTLSCEQNLNHDAMYWYRQDPGQGLRLIYYSQIVNDFQKGDIAEGYSVSREKKESFPLTVTSAQKNPTAFYLCASHPPPDPTRTNEKLFFGSGTQLSVL.

This clonotype has at least ten counts. The chain carries TRBV6-1 and TRBJ1-1, with D hard to call. Germline V CDR1 and CDR2: MNHNS, SASEGT. This CDR3 is 13 amino acids long. Trimming took 2 bases from V and 0 from J, leaving 4 bases between them. The CDR3 sequence: CASSESVNTEAFF. CDR3 in DNA: TGTGCCAGCAGTGAATCGGTGAACACTGAAGCTTTCTTT.

In its sample, this clonotype was seen many times. V gene TRBV29-1 combines with J gene TRBJ2-1; the D gene is possibly TRBD2 (6 bases). Germline V lookup: CDR1 SQVTM, CDR2 ANQGSEA. The CDR3 is 13 residues long. The V gene lost 3 bases and the J gene lost 0 bases, with 6 bases spanning the gap. The CDR3 region has the DNA TGCAGCGTTGACGGGAGCTCCTACAATGAGCAGTTCTTC. It encodes CSVDGSSYNEQFF.

This clonotype was counted ten times or more. The rearrangement links TRBV3-1 to TRBJ2-2; TRBD2 matches 8 bases. The CDR3 loop spans 14 amino acids. J lost 6 bases, V lost 5 bases, and 5 bases had no gene match. Germline loops: CDR1 LGHDT, CDR2 YNNKEL (reference sequence). The CDR3 nucleotides read TGTGCCAGCAGCTTAGCGGGGAGGCCCGGGGAGCTGTTTTTT. Translation: CASSLAGRPGELFF.

This clonotype was found many times. This chain uses TRBV2 with TRBJ2-7; no clear D gene. Per germline, CDR1 SNHLY and CDR2 FYNNEI. The CDR3 is 12 amino acids. With 6 bases removed from V and 1 base from J, the gap between germline ends came to 7 bases. Here the CDR3 reads CASRRTSYEQYF. CDR3 nucleotide sequence: TGTGCCAGCAGGAGAACATCCTACGAGCAGTACTTC.

In this sample, this clonotype turned up many times. V usage is TRBV12-3 or TRBV12-4 and J usage is TRBJ1-1; the D gene is possibly TRBD1 (6 bases). Trimming pared 1 base from V and 3 bases from J, leaving 6 bases between. This CDR3 comprises 13 residues. The CDR3 reads CASSLGTDTEAFF. The CDR3 coding sequence is TGTGCCAGCAGTTTAGGGACAGACACTGAAGCTTTCTTT.

V is TRBV6-5 and J is TRBJ1-2; TRBD1 is a possible D gene (5 bases). From germline, CDR1 is MNHEY and CDR2 SVGAGI. CDR3 length: 16 residues. The V end lost 6 bases, the J end lost 0 bases, and 17 bases lay between the germline ends. The CDR3 DNA sequence: TGTGCCAGCAGGAGGGCAGGGATGTGCGCTAACTATGGCTACACCTTC. This sequence encodes CASRRAGMCANYGYTF.

The gene calls are TRBV5-6 and TRBJ2-6; D gene uncertain. V lost 4 bases to trimming and J lost 2 bases, with 13 bases between them. CDR3 length: 16 residues. Germline V lookup: CDR1 SGHDT, CDR2 YYEEEE. CDR3 nucleotides: TGTGCCAGCAGCCCCGGTCTCACCACTGGGGCCAACGTCCTGACTTTC. Protein sequence: CASSPGLTTGANVLTF. Using reference TRBV5-6 and TRBJ2-6 for the parts outside the CDR3, the full variable domain is DAGVTQSPTHLIKTRGQQVTLRCSPKSGHDTVSWYQQALGQGPQFIFQYYEEEERQRGNFPDRFSGHQFPNYSSELNVNALLLGDSALYLCASSPGLTTGANVLTFGAGSRLTVL.

This clonotype was found a few times. The chain recombines TRBV12-3 or TRBV12-4 with TRBJ1-1; 7 bases map to TRBD1. V shed 6 bases and J 1 base; nucleotides not matched to a gene: 2. The CDR3 totals 13 residues. The chain's CDR3 is CASRRDRNTEAFF. The CDR3 DNA sequence: TGTGCCAGCAGACGGGACAGGAACACTGAAGCTTTCTTT.

The CDR3: CASSFRRDRNTEAFF. The DNA of the CDR3 is TGTGCCAGCAGCTTCCGGCGGGACAGGAACACTGAAGCTTTCTTT. This chain uses TRBV11-2 with TRBJ1-1; 7 nucleotides align to TRBD1. Germline V gene lookup returns CDR1 SGHAT and CDR2 FQNNGV. With V trimmed by 3 bases and J by 1 base, 5 bases remained unmatched. The CDR3 is 15 residues long.

This clonotype was seen more than once but under ten times. For the CDR3, the DNA is TGTGCCAGTAGTATAGTTAGCAGGGAAAGCAATCAGCCCCAGCATTTT. It encodes CASSIVSRESNQPQHF. The chain couples TRBV19 to TRBJ1-5; maybe TRBD1 (5 bases). This CDR3 region has 16 residues. The ends were cut back, 1 base at V and 1 base at J, with 11 bases in the middle. Germline CDR1 reads LNHDA; CDR2 reads SQIVND (reference sequence).

There are many counts of this clonotype. This rearrangement joins TRBV13 to TRBJ1-2; D uncertain. The ends were cut back, 5 bases at V and 0 bases at J, with 10 bases in the middle. Germline-derived CDR1 and CDR2 are PRHDT and FYEKMQ (reference sequence). The CDR3 is made up of 14 amino acids. CDR3 in amino acids: CASSPQFSNYGYTF. In DNA form, the CDR3 reads TGTGCCAGCAGCCCCCAGTTCTCTAACTATGGCTACACCTTC.

This clonotype was counted at least ten times. The chain combines TRBV20-1 with TRBJ2-7; D gene unclear. The CDR3 spans 12 residues. Germline values: CDR1 DFQATT, CDR2 SNEGSKA (reference sequence). Trimming removed 2 bases at V and 6 bases at J, with 11 bases between. The CDR3, as DNA: TGCAGTGCTAGAAACGACATTTCCGAGCAGTACTTC. It is translated as CSARNDISEQYF.

In this sample, this clonotype turned up many times. The chain employs TRBV4-1 and TRBJ1-1, with a weak D call TRBD1 (5 bases). The CDR3 sequence is 18 residues long. Germline CDR1 reads MGHRA; CDR2 reads YSYEKL. Trimming removed 0 bases at V and 6 bases at J, with 23 bases between. CDR3 coding DNA: TGCGCCAGCAGCCAAGAATATCGGGCCAACAAAGGGGACCCTGAAGCTTTCTTT. This sequence encodes CASSQEYRANKGDPEAFF.

There are many counts of this clonotype. CDR3 protein: CASSLTGYEQYF. The CDR3, as DNA: TGTGCCAGCAGTCTCACGGGCTACGAGCAGTACTTC. The V and J genes are TRBV25-1 and TRBJ2-7; D not certain. Germline CDR1 MGHDK, CDR2 SYGVNS. This CDR3 contains 12 residues. V dropped 5 bases and J dropped 3 bases, with 8 bases sitting between them.

There are a few counts of this clonotype. The J gene is TRBJ1-6, the V gene TRBV7-2, with D perhaps matching TRBD1 (6 bases). The V gene's germline CDR1 is SGHTA and CDR2 FQGNSA. This CDR3 has 17 amino acids. Trimming took off 7 bases at V and 5 bases at J, with 21 bases between the two ends. DNA for the CDR3: TGTGCCAGCACCAAGAATGGGGGGCGGGCGGATAATTCACCCCTCCACTTT. Amino acid sequence: CASTKNGGRADNSPLHF.

This clonotype has a count of ten or more. The chain links TRBV7-9 to TRBJ1-5; TRBD1 is a possible D gene (6 bases). V was trimmed by 3 bases and J by 6 bases, leaving 12 bases between them. The V gene's germline CDR1 is SEHNR and CDR2 FQNEAQ (reference sequence). The CDR3 has 14 residues. The CDR3 protein is CASSFSQGLQPQHF. CDR3 nucleotides: TGTGCCAGCAGCTTCAGCCAGGGGCTTCAGCCCCAGCATTTT.

This clonotype showed up many times. The chain combines TRBV28 with TRBJ2-1, with D unresolved. The CDR3 loop spans 15 amino acids. CDR1 is MDHEN and CDR2 is SYDVKM in the germline V gene. V lost 8 bases, J lost 5 bases, and 19 bases lay in between. In DNA form, the CDR3 reads TGTGCCAGCTTCCGTCGCGGTCCCTACAACAATGAGCAGTTCTTC. As protein: CASFRRGPYNNEQFF.